This T cell receptor (beta chain) was captured by sequencing in a study of cytomegalovirus exposure and HLA in healthy donors. The study's findings and limits: Some V segments (TRBV6-2 and TRBV6-3 among them) were excluded as indistinguishable.

As to this clone: Its matching antigen is unknown.

All the people who gave samples were healthy bone marrow donors. With 60 Vbeta and 13 Jbeta primers, the PCR was carried out. In the source study's methods: Later, an analysis found 80 million or so unique TCR beta chains, and approximately 10 million of these were shared. Generated by immunoSEQ multiplex PCR, the TCRdb table keeps only in-frame clones and is missing some. V, J and clone size are those of that table, while D and trimming were read from the DNA. The data show about 52,000 clones, and the top ten clones hold 9% to 15%. The CDR3 extends over 15 amino acids. With V trimmed by 4 bases and J by 2 bases, 6 bases remained unmatched. Germline V lookup: CDR1 SGHRS, CDR2 YFSETQ.

This TCR was sampled from a woman between 55 and 75 years old in good health and CMV-seropositive. This sequence joins TRBV5-1 and TRBJ2-7, with 10 positions matching TRBD1. The sample taken for sequencing was PBMCs. The CDR3 is CASSTTGTGAYEQYF. The DNA for the CDR3 is TGCGCCAGCAGCACGACCGGGACAGGGGCCTACGAGCAGTACTTC.